What follows are 2 T cell receptor beta chains derived from one specimen sequenced in a study of shared clonotypes between healthy human individuals. The protocol was immunoSEQ multiplex PCR, while the TCRdb copy is restricted to in-frame clones and leaves out a portion. The sample lists millions of clones, just over 90% seen once, with 0.39% in the top ten. Specimen: naive CD4+ T cells from PBMCs. Regarding subset: CD45RA+ positively selected. The receptors shown here come from a man aged 18 to 29 in good health. Some clones in this sample may be carry-over from other donors' samples.

V usage is TRBV10-3 and J usage is TRBJ2-5; D is undetermined. This CDR3 comprises 14 residues. Trimming took off 0 bases at V and 4 bases at J, with 9 bases between the two ends. From germline, CDR1 is ENHRY and CDR2 SYGVKD. The CDR3: CAISESSQAETQYF. The CDR3 DNA reads TGTGCCATCAGTGAGTCAAGCCAGGCAGAGACCCAGTACTTC.

This clone has just one count. This chain connects TRBV28 to TRBJ2-7, with a tentative D call TRBD2 (6 bases). CDR3 size: 14 residues. Germline V gene sequence: CDR1 MDHEN, CDR2 SYDVKM. Trimming left V 3 bases short and J 3 bases short, with 12 bases between. This chain's CDR3 is CASSFRGTVYEQYF. The CDR3 nucleotides are TGTGCCAGCAGTTTCCGCGGGACGGTCTACGAGCAGTACTTC.